This T cell receptor (beta chain) emerged from a study of T cell clonality in common variable immunodeficiency. The study's findings and limits: Repertoire-complication correlations in CVID were limited by patient heterogeneity.

Assay: immunoSEQ multiplex PCR; the TCRdb copy retains only in-frame clones and omits some. This sample has approximately 37,000 clones, each found more than once. Germline V CDR1 and CDR2: DFQATT, SNEGSKA (reference sequence). The germline V and J ends were trimmed by 3 bases and 2 bases, with 10 bases remaining between them. This CDR3 spans 13 amino acids. This clone came up many times. Its antigen is undetermined. The CDR3 is cut off 3 residues early in the read; its end comes from the germline J gene. Sequencing was performed on peripheral blood mononuclear cells. The TCR originated in a person aged 18-70 years in good health. The chain is built from TRBV20-1 and TRBJ1-2, with D perhaps matching TRBD1 (6 bases). The sequenced part of the CDR3 DNA is TGCAGTGCTAGGGACAGCAGAAACTATGGC. Encoded protein: CSARDSRNYG. The full CDR3 protein is CSARDSRNYGYTF.